Listed here are 31 T cell receptor beta chains from one sample, sequenced in a study of T cell clonality in common variable immunodeficiency. Study-wide findings and caveats: In common variable immunodeficiency, TCR beta chains reportedly carried fewer deletions and N-nucleotide insertions.

No cognate antigen is known for these TCRs. Generated by immunoSEQ multiplex PCR, the TCRdb table keeps only in-frame clones and is missing some. The specimen has fewer than 20,000 clones, none found just once. Sequencing was done on a sample of peripheral blood mononuclear cells. The receptors here all came from a human donor with common variable immunodeficiency.

This clone was counted ten times or more. The CDR3 end falls 3 residues outside the read, so it is completed with the germline J gene. The V call is TRBV18, the J call TRBJ1-5; TRBD1 might be the D (5 bases). V lost 2 bases to trimming and J lost 6 bases, with 8 bases between them. The CDR3 covers 13 residues. Germline CDR1 reads KGHSH; CDR2 reads LQKENI. The DNA read from the CDR3 is TGTGCCAGCTCACCAGGGGGGAGTCAGCCC. Amino acid sequence: CASSPGGSQP. The whole CDR3 reads CASSPGGSQPQHF.

Turning to this clone: The sequence runs out 3 residues before the end of the CDR3; the remainder is reconstructed from the germline J gene. The rearrangement links TRBV19 to TRBJ2-5; D not certain. V lost 8 bases and J 6 bases, leaving 13 bases between the germline ends. Germline V lookup: CDR1 LNHDA, CDR2 SQIVND (reference sequence). There are 12 residues in the CDR3. The sequenced part of the CDR3 DNA is TGTGCCAGTCGAGTTGGCAATAAGACC. Its protein is CASRVGNKT. Given in full, the CDR3 is CASRVGNKTQYF.

Turning to this clone: From the germline J gene comes the end of the CDR3, since the read stops 3 residues before it. V usage is TRBV18 and J usage is TRBJ2-2, with 9 bases identical to TRBD1. From germline, CDR1 is KGHSH and CDR2 LQKENI. The CDR3 loop spans 13 amino acids. The CDR3 is CASSPGTGYELFF. The CDR3 bases that were read are TGTGCCAGCTCACCAGGGACAGGGTACGAG. Full variable domain (remainder filled in from reference TRBV18 and TRBJ2-2): NAGVMQNPRHLVRRRGQEARLRCSPMKGHSHVYWYRQLPEEGLKFMVYLQKENIIDESGMPKERFSAEFPKEGPSILRIQQVVRGDSAAYFCASSPGTGYELFFGEGSRLTVL.

On this clone: Read data end 3 residues before the CDR3 end; the end is taken from the germline J gene. This chain connects TRBV29-1 to TRBJ2-5, with D possibly TRBD2 on 6 matching bases. CDR1 and CDR2 (germline): SQVTM, ANQGSEA. V was clipped by 7 bases and J by 7 bases, with 16 bases between them. The CDR3 sequence is 12 residues long. This chain's CDR3 is CSGGEGVRTQYF. The DNA read from the CDR3 is TGCAGCGGGGGGGAAGGGGTGAGGACC.

Concerning this clone itself: The read falls 3 residues short of the CDR3 end, and the missing part is taken from the germline J gene. The chain employs TRBV18 and TRBJ2-3, with a tentative D call TRBD1 (6 bases). The CDR3 is made up of 17 amino acids. The germline gives CDR1 KGHSH, CDR2 LQKENI. With 3 bases removed from V and 1 base from J, the gap between germline ends came to 17 bases. CDR3 sequence: CASSPLPPRQGTDTQYF. CDR3 DNA, as far as it was read: TGTGCCAGCTCACCCCTCCCCCCGCGACAGGGCACAGATACG.

In this sample, this clone turned up a few times. The read ends 3 residues shy of where the CDR3 ends; the end is completed using the germline J gene. This chain links TRBV7-9 with TRBJ1-1; D not certain. Germline CDR1 and CDR2: SEHNR and FQNEAQ (reference sequence). The length of the CDR3 is 14 residues. Trimming left V 1 base short and J 4 bases short, with 10 bases between. The CDR3 DNA, read in part, is TGTGCCAGCAGCTTAGAGGGTGCCAGCACTGAA. It yields the protein CASSLEGASTE. In full, the CDR3 is CASSLEGASTEAFF.

With regard to this clone: With the read ending 3 residues before the CDR3 end, the germline J gene is used to fill in that end. V usage is TRBV11-2 and J usage is TRBJ2-5, with D uncertain. Germline CDR1 and CDR2: SGHAT and FQNNGV. This CDR3 is 12 amino acids long. V shed 3 bases and J shed 5 bases, with 7 bases lying between them. The CDR3 loop reads CASSFYRETQYF. The CDR3 bases that were read are TGTGCCAGCAGCTTTTATCGGGAGACC.

This clone appeared a few times. The read ends 3 residues early relative to the CDR3; the germline J gene fills the gap. The rearrangement links TRBV2 to TRBJ1-1; D is unclear. Trimming pared 6 bases from V and 3 bases from J, leaving 8 bases between. The germline V gene has CDR1 SNHLY and CDR2 FYNNEI. CDR3 length equals 12 residues. The sequenced part of the CDR3 DNA is TGTGCCAGCAGGTACAGTTACACTGAA. This gives the protein CASRYSYTE. The complete CDR3 reads CASRYSYTEAFF. The full variable domain, with the rest looked up from reference TRBV2 and TRBJ1-1, is EPEVTQTPSHQVTQMGQEVILRCVPISNHLYFYWYRQILGQKVEFLVSFYNNEISEKSEIFDDQFSVERPDGSNFTLKIRSTKLEDSAMYFCASRYSYTEAFFGQGTRLTVV.

With respect to this clone: The CDR3 end is not reached by the read, which stops 3 residues before it; the germline J gene fills it in. The chain recombines TRBV7-9 with TRBJ2-1; 12 positions agree with TRBD2. With 1 base clipped from V and 7 bases from J, the junction kept 2 bases outside the gene matches. Germline V CDR1 and CDR2: SEHNR, FQNEAQ (reference sequence). This CDR3 is 15 amino acids long. CDR3 in amino acids: CASSLGTSGVNEQFF. The sequenced CDR3 bases are TGTGCCAGCAGCTTAGGGACTAGCGGGGTGAATGAG.

CDR3 sequence: CASRTEETQYF. Partial CDR3 DNA: TGTGCCAGCAGAACGGAAGAGACC. J is TRBJ2-5 and V is TRBV6-2 or TRBV6-3, with no clear D. Sequencing ends 3 residues short of the CDR3 end; the germline J gene provides the rest. V lost 6 bases and J lost 3, with 5 bases in between. Germline CDR1 reads MNHEY; CDR2 reads SVGEGT. The CDR3 sequence is 11 residues long.

This clone was counted between two and nine times. The read ends 3 residues before the CDR3 terminus; that terminus is restored from the germline J gene. V is TRBV6-2 or TRBV6-3 and J is TRBJ1-1; D gene uncertain. This CDR3 spans 14 amino acids. The germline V gene encodes CDR1 MNHEY and CDR2 SVGEGT. V lost 1 base to trimming and J lost 3 bases, with 9 bases between them. The CDR3 sequence: CASSYFQGYTEAFF. The DNA read from the CDR3 is TGTGCCAGCAGTTACTTTCAAGGCTACACTGAA.

This clone has ten or more counts. The DNA ends 3 residues before the CDR3 does, and the rest of the CDR3 is filled in from the germline J gene. Distinct nucleotide sequences in the sample also encode this CDR3. V and J are TRBV18 and TRBJ2-1; 11 bases fit TRBD2. The J segment lost 2 bases and the V segment lost 2 bases, leaving 2 bases of the junction unmatched. The CDR3 covers 16 residues. CDR1 is KGHSH, CDR2 LQKENI, per germline. Incomplete CDR3 DNA: TGTGCCAGCTCACCAGGTAGCGGGGGGGCCTACAATGAG. It yields the protein CASSPGSGGAYNE. The entire CDR3 reads CASSPGSGGAYNEQFF.

This clone was detected only a few times. Coverage ceases 3 residues before the CDR3 finishes, and the germline J gene fills in the end. The genes are TRBV5-1 and TRBJ1-6; D is perhaps TRBD1 (5 bases). Deletions cut 4 bases from V and 6 bases from J, with 11 bases between. The CDR3 consists of 14 residues. From germline, CDR1 is SGHRS and CDR2 YFSETQ. The CDR3 loop is CASSTHGGNSPLHF. The part of the CDR3 DNA that was read is TGCGCCAGCAGCACTCACGGGGGTAATTCACCC.

There are a few counts of this clone. From the germline J gene comes the end of the CDR3, since the read stops 3 residues before it. This chain connects TRBV19 to TRBJ1-6; D uncertain. The ends were cut back, 9 bases at V and 12 bases at J, with 12 bases in the middle. Germline V gene sequence: CDR1 LNHDA, CDR2 SQIVND (reference sequence). The CDR3 loop spans 11 amino acids. The part of the CDR3 DNA that was read is TGTGCCAGGAGTGTGAGCGGACCC. Its protein product is CARSVSGP. The entire CDR3 reads CARSVSGPLHF.

Sample share makes this clone medium-sized. The sequenced fragment ends 3 residues before the CDR3 boundary, so the rest is inferred from the germline J gene. The chain links TRBV18 to TRBJ1-3, with 7 bases identical to TRBD1. Germline V gene sequence: CDR1 KGHSH, CDR2 LQKENI. The CDR3 is 13 residues long. The CDR3 bases that were read are TGTGCCAGCTCACCAGACAGGGTGTCGGCA. It specifies CASSPDRVSA. The full CDR3 reads CASSPDRVSAIYF.

As concerns this clone: The sequenced fragment ends 3 residues before the CDR3 boundary, so the rest is inferred from the germline J gene. The genes are TRBV6-4 and TRBJ1-5; a possible D gene is TRBD1 (6 bases). V dropped 10 bases and J dropped 3 bases, with 13 bases sitting between them. The CDR3 contains 13 residues. Germline CDR1 and CDR2: MRHNA and SNTAGT. The sequenced part of the CDR3 DNA is TGTGCCACCAAGGACAGCACCAATCAGCCC. Encoded protein: CATKDSTNQP. The full CDR3 protein reads CATKDSTNQPQHF.

About this clone: The CDR3 end is not reached by the read, which stops 3 residues before it; the germline J gene fills it in. The rearrangement links TRBV19 to TRBJ1-5; possibly TRBD1 for D (6 bases). This CDR3 spans 14 amino acids. Germline V gene sequence: CDR1 LNHDA, CDR2 SQIVND (reference sequence). Trimming cost V 8 bases and J 1 base, with 12 bases left between them. CDR3 sequence reads: CASRRGGSNQPQHF. CDR3 DNA (partial): TGTGCCAGTCGCAGGGGAGGGAGCAATCAGCCC.

As concerns this clone: The CDR3 end lies 3 residues beyond the end of the read and is filled in from the germline J gene. This rearrangement joins TRBV7-2 to TRBJ2-1; unclear D gene. Deletions cut 5 bases from V and 5 bases from J, with 7 bases between. This CDR3 has 12 residues. The germline CDR1 and CDR2 sequences are SGHTA and FQGNSA. The CDR3 DNA, read in part, is TGTGCCAGCAGCGTAAACAACAATGAG. Its protein product is CASSVNNNE. The whole CDR3 is CASSVNNNEQFF. Full variable domain (rest looked up from reference TRBV7-2 and TRBJ2-1): GAGVSQSPSNKVTEKGKDVELRCDPISGHTALYWYRQSLGQGLEFLIYFQGNSAPDKSGLPSDRFSAERTGGSVSTLTIQRTQQEDSAVYLCASSVNNNEQFFGPGTRLTVL.

Judged by abundance, this clone is medium-sized. The read halts 3 residues ahead of the CDR3 end, with the missing end drawn from the germline J gene. The V call is TRBV11-2, the J call TRBJ2-5; 14 bases are a match to TRBD2. Germline values: CDR1 SGHAT, CDR2 FQNNGV. The CDR3 has 15 residues. With V trimmed by 4 bases and J by 4 bases, 2 bases remained unmatched. CDR3 DNA, as far as it was read: TGTGCCAGCAGCTCCGGACTAGCGGGGGGAGAGACC. Translating gives CASSSGLAGGET. The whole CDR3 sequence is CASSSGLAGGETQYF.

There are a few counts of this clone. The CDR3 is cut off 3 residues early in the read; its end comes from the germline J gene. The chain links TRBV2 to TRBJ2-1, with 10 bases fitting TRBD2. V shed 5 bases and J 6 bases; nucleotides not matched to a gene: 7. There are 15 residues in the CDR3. Germline CDR1 reads SNHLY; CDR2 reads FYNNEI. CDR3 sequence: CASSSGRLAGNEQFF. The sequenced part of the CDR3 DNA is TGTGCCAGCAGTTCCGGCCGACTAGCGGGCAATGAG.

This clone was seen only a few times. The read terminates 3 residues ahead of where the CDR3 ends, so the germline J gene completes it. The V and J genes are TRBV13 and TRBJ2-2, with D possibly matching TRBD2 (5 bases). The CDR3 totals 15 residues. The germline V gene has CDR1 PRHDT and CDR2 FYEKMQ (reference sequence). Deletions cut 4 bases from V and 4 bases from J, with 13 bases between. The CDR3: CASSSGIRGTGELFF. The CDR3 bases that were read are TGTGCCAGCAGCTCCGGGATTCGGGGCACCGGGGAG.

There are many counts of this clone. The CDR3 goes on 3 residues after the read ends, and that part is filled in from the germline J gene. The chain recombines TRBV12-5 with TRBJ2-1; possibly TRBD2 for D (5 bases). Germline V gene data show CDR1 as LGHNT and CDR2 as FRNRAP. The CDR3 has 12 residues. V lost 9 bases and J 4 bases, leaving 10 bases between the germline ends. This chain's CDR3 is CARDGEYNEQFF. The DNA read from the CDR3 is TGTGCTAGGGACGGGGAGTACAATGAG. Looking up the rest from reference TRBV12-5 and TRBJ2-1 gives the full variable domain: DARVTQTPRHKVTEMGQEVTMRCQPILGHNTVFWYRQTMMQGLELLAYFRNRAPLDDSGMPKDRFSAEMPDATLATLKIQPSEPRDSAVYFCARDGEYNEQFFGPGTRLTVL.

This clone occurred many times. The read comes to an end 3 residues before the CDR3 does, leaving the germline J gene to fill in the end. This sequence joins TRBV18 and TRBJ2-5; no definite D call. The CDR3 contains 14 residues. In germline, CDR1 is KGHSH, CDR2 LQKENI. This chain's CDR3 is CASSPNYVQGTQYF. The part of the CDR3 DNA that was read is TGTGCCAGCTCACCTAACTATGTCCAAGGAACC. Complete variable domain (other parts from reference TRBV18 and TRBJ2-5): NAGVMQNPRHLVRRRGQEARLRCSPMKGHSHVYWYRQLPEEGLKFMVYLQKENIIDESGMPKERFSAEFPKEGPSILRIQQVVRGDSAAYFCASSPNYVQGTQYFGPGTRLLVL.

The table lists this clone with a few counts. The read ends 3 residues before the CDR3 terminus; that terminus is restored from the germline J gene. The chain joins TRBV19 to TRBJ1-1; perhaps TRBD1 as D (5 bases). This CDR3 comprises 14 residues. The V gene's germline CDR1 is LNHDA and CDR2 SQIVND (reference sequence). Trimming stripped 4 bases from V and 0 bases from J, with 9 bases between. Incomplete CDR3 DNA: TGTGCCAGTAGTAGACAGCGTCTGAACACTGAA. It translates to CASSRQRLNTE. The complete CDR3 reads CASSRQRLNTEAFF.

By its share, this clone is medium-sized (0.01 to 0.1%). Read sequence stops 3 residues before the CDR3 end, and the germline J gene provides the missing end. This chain links TRBV11-2 with TRBJ2-3; 7 positions match TRBD2. J gave up 4 bases and V 2 bases, and 6 bases lay outside the gene matches. Germline assignment: CDR1 SGHAT and CDR2 FQNNGV. The CDR3 covers 15 residues. The DNA read from the CDR3 is TGTGCCAGCAGCTTATCCGGGGGGAAGTCAGATACG. It translates to CASSLSGGKSDT. The CDR3 in full is CASSLSGGKSDTQYF.

In its sample, this clone was seen a few times. The missing CDR3 end, 3 residues past where the read stops, is filled in from the germline J gene. The chain uses TRBV5-1 and TRBJ2-3; tentative D call: TRBD1 (5 bases). CDR3 length: 14 amino acids. Germline assignment: CDR1 SGHRS and CDR2 YFSETQ. Trimming cost V 4 bases and J 3 bases, with 12 bases left between them. CDR3 residues: CASSPATVTDTQYF. The sequenced CDR3 bases are TGCGCCAGCAGCCCGGCGACAGTTACAGATACG.

This clone was seen more than once but under ten times. Partial CDR3 DNA: TGTGCCAGTAGTATCTCTTTGAGCGGGAGGGTGACC. It specifies CASSISLSGRVT. The CDR3 as a whole reads CASSISLSGRVTQYF. The V and J genes are TRBV19 and TRBJ2-5; 10 positions match TRBD2. The observed sequence ends 3 residues before the CDR3 terminus, with the missing tail filled in from the germline J gene. Germline assignment: CDR1 LNHDA and CDR2 SQIVND (reference sequence). CDR3 size: 15 residues. With V trimmed by 3 bases and J by 7 bases, 8 bases remained unmatched.

This clone was counted between two and nine times. The read ends 3 residues shy of where the CDR3 ends; the end is completed using the germline J gene. This chain links TRBV13 with TRBJ1-6; a possible D gene is TRBD1 (5 bases). Germline CDR1 is PRHDT and CDR2 is FYEKMQ (reference sequence). V dropped 3 bases and J dropped 0 bases, with 24 bases sitting between them. The CDR3 extends over 21 amino acids. Partial CDR3 DNA: TGTGCCAGCAGCTTCGGCCCAGTCAGAGGGGCTCCGAACTCCTATAATTCACCC. It encodes CASSFGPVRGAPNSYNSP. The full CDR3 is CASSFGPVRGAPNSYNSPLHF. Full variable domain (outside the CDR3, taken from reference TRBV13 and TRBJ1-6): AAGVIQSPRHLIKEKRETATLKCYPIPRHDTVYWYQQGPGQDPQFLISFYEKMQSDKGSIPDRFSAQQFSDYHSELNMSSLELGDSALYFCASSFGPVRGAPNSYNSPLHFGNGTRLTVT.

This clone has just a few counts. The DNA read from the CDR3 is TGTGCCAGCAGCTTACCCCCTAGTTATTATACG. This codes for CASSLPPSYYT. The full CDR3 protein is CASSLPPSYYTQYF. The V call is TRBV7-2, the J call TRBJ2-3; D remains ambiguous. The read comes to an end 3 residues before the CDR3 does, leaving the germline J gene to fill in the end. The CDR3 covers 14 residues. V lost 2 bases and J lost 7, with 13 bases in between. Germline V lookup: CDR1 SGHTA, CDR2 FQGNSA.

This clone showed up just a few times. The CDR3 end falls 3 residues outside the read, so it is completed with the germline J gene. The V call is TRBV7-3, the J call TRBJ2-5; 8 bases line up with TRBD2. The CDR3 consists of 15 residues. The ends lost 5 bases at V and 4 bases at J; junction bases unmatched: 9. Germline V lookup: CDR1 SGHTA, CDR2 FQGTGA. The CDR3 loop is CASSPNGGAGETQYF. CDR3 DNA, as far as it was read: TGTGCCAGCAGCCCCAACGGGGGGGCTGGAGAGACC.

This clone was observed a few times. The CDR3 end lies 3 residues beyond the end of the read and is filled in from the germline J gene. The gene calls are TRBV18 and TRBJ2-2; a weak D match, TRBD1 (5 bases). This CDR3 has 16 amino acids. From germline, CDR1 is KGHSH and CDR2 LQKENI. Trimming shortened V by 3 bases and J by 4 bases, and 15 bases separated the two germline ends. CDR3 sequence reads: CASSPIPAGRTGELFF. The DNA read from the CDR3 is TGTGCCAGCTCACCGATTCCAGCAGGGCGCACCGGGGAG.